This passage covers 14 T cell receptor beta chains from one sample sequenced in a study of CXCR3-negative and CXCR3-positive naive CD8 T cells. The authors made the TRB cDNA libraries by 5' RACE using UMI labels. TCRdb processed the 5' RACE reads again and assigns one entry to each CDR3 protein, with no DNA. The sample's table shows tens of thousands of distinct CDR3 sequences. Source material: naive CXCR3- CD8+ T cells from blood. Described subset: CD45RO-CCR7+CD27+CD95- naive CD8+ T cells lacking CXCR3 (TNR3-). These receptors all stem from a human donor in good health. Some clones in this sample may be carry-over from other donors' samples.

This CDR3 is CSVVGPISYEQYF. The V gene is TRBV29-1, the J gene TRBJ2-7; TCRdb calls TRBD2, which cannot be checked without DNA. This CDR3 has 13 residues. Germline assignment: CDR1 SQVTM and CDR2 ANQGSEA.

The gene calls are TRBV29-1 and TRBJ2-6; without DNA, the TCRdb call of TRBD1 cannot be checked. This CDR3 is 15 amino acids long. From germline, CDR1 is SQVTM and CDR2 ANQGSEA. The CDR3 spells CSVEGGGAGANVLTF.

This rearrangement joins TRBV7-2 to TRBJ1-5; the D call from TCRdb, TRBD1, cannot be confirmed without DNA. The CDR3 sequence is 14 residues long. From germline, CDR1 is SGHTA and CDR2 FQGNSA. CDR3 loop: CASSLSSGSQPQHF.

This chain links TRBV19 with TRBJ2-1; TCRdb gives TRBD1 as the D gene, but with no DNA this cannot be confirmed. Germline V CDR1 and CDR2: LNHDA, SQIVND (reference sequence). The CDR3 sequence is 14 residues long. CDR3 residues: CASSRRGARNEQFF.

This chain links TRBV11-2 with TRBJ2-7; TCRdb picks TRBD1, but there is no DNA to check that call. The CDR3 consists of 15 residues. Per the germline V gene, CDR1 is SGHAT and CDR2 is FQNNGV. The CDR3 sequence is CASSLQQGARGEQYF.

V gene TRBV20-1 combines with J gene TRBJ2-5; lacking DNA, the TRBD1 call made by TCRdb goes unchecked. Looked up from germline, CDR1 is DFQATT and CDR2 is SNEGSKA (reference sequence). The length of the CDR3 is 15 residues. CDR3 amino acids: CSARGTGLPQETQYF.

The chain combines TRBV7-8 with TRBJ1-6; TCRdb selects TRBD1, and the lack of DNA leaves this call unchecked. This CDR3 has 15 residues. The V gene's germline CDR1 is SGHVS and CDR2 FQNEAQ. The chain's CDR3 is CASGATGEWGSPLHF.

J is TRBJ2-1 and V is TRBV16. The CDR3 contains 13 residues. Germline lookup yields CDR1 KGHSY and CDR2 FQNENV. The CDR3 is CASSQSWRNEQFF. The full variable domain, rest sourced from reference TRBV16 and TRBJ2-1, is GEEVAQTPKHLVRGEGQKAKLYCAPIKGHSYVFWYQQVLKNEFKFLISFQNENVFDETGMPKERFSAKCLPNSPCSLEIQATKLEDSAVYFCASSQSWRNEQFFGPGTRLTVL.

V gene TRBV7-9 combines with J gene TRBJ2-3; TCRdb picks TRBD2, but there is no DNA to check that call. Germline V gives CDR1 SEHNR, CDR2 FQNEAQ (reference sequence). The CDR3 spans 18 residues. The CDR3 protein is CASSRVPILEGVPDTQYF.

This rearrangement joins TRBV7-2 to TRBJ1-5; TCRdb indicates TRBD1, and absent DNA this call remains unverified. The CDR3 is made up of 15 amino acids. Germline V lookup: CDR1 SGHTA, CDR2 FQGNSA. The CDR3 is CASSLLQGSNQPQHF.

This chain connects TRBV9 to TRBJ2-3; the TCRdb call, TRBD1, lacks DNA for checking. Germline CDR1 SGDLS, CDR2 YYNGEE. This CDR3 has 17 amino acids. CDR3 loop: CASSTLLRDRVFDTQYF.

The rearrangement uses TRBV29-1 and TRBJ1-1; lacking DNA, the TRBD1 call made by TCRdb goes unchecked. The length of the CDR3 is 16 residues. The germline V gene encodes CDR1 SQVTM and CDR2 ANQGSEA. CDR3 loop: CSPYGRGLSGNTEAFF.

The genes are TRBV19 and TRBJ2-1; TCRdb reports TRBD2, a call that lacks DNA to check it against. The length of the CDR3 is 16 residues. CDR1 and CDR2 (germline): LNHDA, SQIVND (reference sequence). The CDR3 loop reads CASSIWALAGGNEQFF.

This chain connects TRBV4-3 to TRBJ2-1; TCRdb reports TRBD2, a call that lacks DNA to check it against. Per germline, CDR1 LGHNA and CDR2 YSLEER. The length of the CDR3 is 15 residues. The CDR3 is CASSLQTGGYGEQFF.